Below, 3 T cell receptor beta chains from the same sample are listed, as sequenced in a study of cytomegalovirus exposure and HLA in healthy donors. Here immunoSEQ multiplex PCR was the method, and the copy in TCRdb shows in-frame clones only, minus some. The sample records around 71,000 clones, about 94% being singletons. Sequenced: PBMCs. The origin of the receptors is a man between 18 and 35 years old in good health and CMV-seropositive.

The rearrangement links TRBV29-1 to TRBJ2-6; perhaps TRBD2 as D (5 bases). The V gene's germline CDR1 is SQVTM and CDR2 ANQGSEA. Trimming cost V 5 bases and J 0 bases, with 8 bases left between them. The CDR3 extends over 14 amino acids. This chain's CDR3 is CSVTGSSGANVLTF. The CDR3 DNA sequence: TGCAGCGTTACGGGGAGCTCTGGGGCCAACGTCCTGACTTTC. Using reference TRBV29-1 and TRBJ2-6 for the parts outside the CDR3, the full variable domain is SAVISQKPSRDICQRGTSLTIQCQVDSQVTMMFWYRQQPGQSLTLIATANQGSEATYESGFVIDKFPISRPNLTFSTLTVSNMSPEDSSIYLCSVTGSSGANVLTFGAGSRLTVL.

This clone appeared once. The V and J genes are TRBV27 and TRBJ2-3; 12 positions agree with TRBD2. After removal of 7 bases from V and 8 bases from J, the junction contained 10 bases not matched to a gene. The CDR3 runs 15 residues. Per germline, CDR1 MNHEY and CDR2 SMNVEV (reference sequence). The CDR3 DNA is TGTGCCAGCACGCCGACTAGCGGGAGTTTCGGTACGCAGTATTTT. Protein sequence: CASTPTSGSFGTQYF.

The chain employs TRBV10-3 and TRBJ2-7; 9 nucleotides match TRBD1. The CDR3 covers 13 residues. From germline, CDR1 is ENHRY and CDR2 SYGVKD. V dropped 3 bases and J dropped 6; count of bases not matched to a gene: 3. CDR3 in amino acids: CAISDPDRGEQYF. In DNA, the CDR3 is TGTGCCATCAGTGACCCGGACAGGGGCGAGCAGTACTTC.